What follows are 11 T cell receptor beta chains derived from one specimen sequenced in a study of T cells in Graves' hyperthyroidism and ophthalmopathy. RNA transcripts gave rise to amplified TCR beta CDR3 regions. HTBI primers were employed in a first-round RT-PCR of the TCR CDR3. MiXCR was run by TCRdb on the multiplex PCR reads, yielding one entry per CDR3 protein. This table holds 650,000 to 700,000 distinct CDR3 sequences, roughly 17% found once. Sample: blood. All receptors come from a man aged 45 to 65 with Graves' hyperthyroidism.

This clonotype came up many times. The chain has TRBV19 and TRBJ2-1; D is possibly TRBD1 or TRBD2 (5 bases each). The CDR3 totals 14 residues. CDR1 is LNHDA and CDR2 is SQIVND in the germline V gene (reference sequence). The V and J ends lost 0 bases and 7 bases respectively, with 10 bases between them. CDR3 DNA sequence: TGTGCCAGTAGTATAGATTTTTGGGGGAATGAGCAGTTCTTC. Encoded protein: CASSIDFWGNEQFF.

This clonotype was detected many times. The chain carries TRBV20-1 and TRBJ1-2; TRBD1 is a possible D gene (6 bases). Germline V gene sequence: CDR1 DFQATT, CDR2 SNEGSKA (reference sequence). Trimming took off 6 bases at V and 0 bases at J, with 17 bases between the two ends. This CDR3 spans 15 amino acids. CDR3: CSARTGQFSNYGYTF. CDR3 DNA sequence: TGCAGTGCAAGAACCGGACAGTTCTCTAACTATGGCTACACCTTC.

This chain uses TRBV5-1 with TRBJ2-7, with D perhaps TRBD1 or TRBD2 (5 bases each). V was trimmed by 4 bases and J by 6 bases, leaving 11 bases between them. The CDR3 contains 12 residues. Germline V CDR1 and CDR2: SGHRS, YFSETQ. CDR3 sequence reads: CASSGNGGEQYF. For the CDR3, the DNA is TGCGCCAGCAGCGGCAATGGGGGCGAGCAGTACTTC.

The rearrangement joins TRBV28 to TRBJ2-3; 12 bases align to TRBD2. This CDR3 comprises 16 residues. J gave up 4 bases and V 5 bases, and 7 bases lay outside the gene matches. Germline V lookup: CDR1 MDHEN, CDR2 SYDVKM. CDR3 coding DNA: TGTGCCAGCAGTAAGACTAGCGGGAGTGCCCCAGATACGCAGTATTTT. Its protein product is CASSKTSGSAPDTQYF.

The rearrangement links TRBV28 to TRBJ2-7, with D possibly matching TRBD1 (5 bases). The CDR3 has 14 amino acids. Germline CDR1 reads MDHEN; CDR2 reads SYDVKM. The V gene lost 4 bases and the J gene lost 2 bases, with 12 bases spanning the gap. The CDR3: CASSSPTVPYEQYF. The CDR3 nucleotides are TGTGCCAGCAGTTCCCCGACAGTCCCCTACGAGCAGTACTTC.

The table lists this clonotype with a few counts. J is TRBJ2-7 and V is TRBV27; perhaps D is TRBD1 or TRBD2 (6 bases each). Germline V lookup: CDR1 MNHEY, CDR2 SMNVEV (reference sequence). V dropped 7 bases and J dropped 7 bases, with 14 bases sitting between them. This CDR3 comprises 12 residues. CDR3 loop: CASTTLGGEQYF. The DNA of the CDR3 is TGTGCCAGCACCACACTAGGGGGGGAGCAGTACTTC.

This clonotype was counted at least ten times. The V gene is TRBV2, the J gene TRBJ2-3; D not resolved. This CDR3 is 15 amino acids long. Trimming pared 7 bases from V and 5 bases from J, leaving 19 bases between. The V gene's germline CDR1 is SNHLY and CDR2 FYNNEI. The chain's CDR3 is CASIRQVAIKDTQYF. The DNA of the CDR3 is TGTGCCAGCATCAGGCAGGTCGCTATCAAAGATACGCAGTATTTT. Full variable domain (outside the CDR3, taken from reference TRBV2 and TRBJ2-3): EPEVTQTPSHQVTQMGQEVILRCVPISNHLYFYWYRQILGQKVEFLVSFYNNEISEKSEIFDDQFSVERPDGSNFTLKIRSTKLEDSAMYFCASIRQVAIKDTQYFGPGTRLTVL.

The V gene is TRBV10-1, the J gene TRBJ1-1, with unresolved D. Germline CDR1 and CDR2: WNHNN and SYGVQD (reference sequence). The CDR3 has 12 residues. V gave up 3 bases and J gave up 3 bases, with 5 bases separating them. CDR3 residues: CASSDGHTEAFF. CDR3 coding DNA: TGCGCCAGCAGTGACGGACACACTGAAGCTTTCTTT.

Ten or more counts support this clonotype. The V and J genes are TRBV29-1 and TRBJ2-7; weak D call: TRBD1 (6 bases). Per the germline V gene, CDR1 is SQVTM and CDR2 is ANQGSEA. The CDR3 sequence is 14 residues long. V gave up 0 bases and J gave up 4 bases, with 13 bases separating them. The CDR3 reads CSVEDRGSGYEQYF. CDR3 DNA: TGCAGCGTTGAAGACAGGGGTTCGGGGTACGAGCAGTACTTC.

This clonotype has more than one count but fewer than ten. The chain links TRBV4-1 to TRBJ2-3; D is uncertain. V was clipped by 4 bases and J by 0 bases, with 14 bases between them. The CDR3 runs to 16 residues. Germline lookup yields CDR1 MGHRA and CDR2 YSYEKL. The chain's CDR3 is CASSRNQMGSTDTQYF. The CDR3 coding sequence is TGCGCCAGCAGCCGAAATCAAATGGGTAGCACAGATACGCAGTATTTT.

This clonotype was counted a few times. The chain combines TRBV3-1 with TRBJ2-7; 8 nucleotides align to TRBD1. The CDR3 loop spans 12 amino acids. CDR1 LGHDT and CDR2 YNNKEL come from the germline V gene (reference sequence). V was pared by 7 bases and J by 5 bases, with 4 bases of the junction left unmatched. CDR3: CASIGQGHEQYF. In nucleotides, the CDR3 is TGTGCCAGCATCGGACAGGGCCACGAGCAGTACTTC.